This is a list of T cell receptor beta chains from one sample in a study of T cells in Graves' hyperthyroidism and ophthalmopathy. A single record per CDR3 protein comes from TCRdb applying MiXCR to the multiplex PCR reads. The sample has roughly 100,000 distinct CDR3 sequences, 40% to 50% seen once. Sequencing was performed on blood. These receptors all stem from a man between 35 and 55 years old with Graves' hyperthyroidism. Each CDR3 is given with its conserved first and last residue.

j_call v_call cdr3_length cdr3_aa
TRBJ2-1 TRBV5-1 20 CASSLSGGYTSDLTGGEQFF
TRBJ2-7 TRBV10-1 14 CASSEYQSSYEQYF
TRBJ2-7 TRBV7-9 15 CASRPGRDRGQEQYF
TRBJ2-7 TRBV7-8 11 CASSLTDEQYF
TRBJ1-5 TRBV4-1 16 CASSQDTSLQNQPQHF
TRBJ1-2 TRBV12-5 12 CASGFRRVDYTF
TRBJ2-5 TRBV7-2 17 CASSLEVMAGGGKTQYF
TRBJ2-7 TRBV7-2 15 CASSGLASSPYEQYF
TRBJ2-3 TRBV7-7 17 CASSLGGTSGTTDTQYF
TRBJ1-5 TRBV2 16 CASSEIGAGGNQPQHF
TRBJ1-3 TRBV6-4 15 CAGSTLRTGRNTIYF
TRBJ1-2 TRBV7-8 13 CASSSDRVGGYTF
TRBJ2-7 TRBV10-3 16 CAISVLSGTGTYEQYF
TRBJ2-2 TRBV7-2 15 CASSLGLQYTGELFF
TRBJ1-4 TRBV6-5 14 CASSPGQGSEKLFF
TRBJ2-7 TRBV3-1 13 CASSIGTVTKQYF
TRBJ1-2 TRBV2 14 CAKSGDRPNYGYTF
TRBJ1-4 TRBV2 12 CASGRPNEKLFF
TRBJ2-1 TRBV24-1 16 CATSDWTGKLGDEQFF
TRBJ1-5 TRBV6-2/TRBV6-3 15 CASSQGQGGNQPQHF
TRBJ2-1 TRBV7-9 14 CASSSRDREDEQFF
TRBJ2-7 TRBV20-1 16 CSASSLAPGQGYEQYF
TRBJ1-6 TRBV7-9 17 CASSLALDSSYNSPLHF
TRBJ1-1 TRBV15 15 CATTYTGGRDTEAFF
TRBJ1-6 TRBV5-1 14 CASSLEDSGSPLHF
TRBJ2-1 TRBV7-6 14 CASSLLQGALEQFF
TRBJ2-7 TRBV2 15 CASSEYRDTLYEQYF
TRBJ2-2 TRBV19 14 CASSIRSLTRELFF
TRBJ2-5 TRBV6-1 15 CASSAGSSGPFSQYF
TRBJ2-1 TRBV11-2 11 CASSLTNQQFF
TRBJ2-1 TRBV2 15 CASRGLGESYNEQFF
TRBJ2-2 TRBV7-7 12 CASSLVGGELFF
TRBJ2-5 TRBV14 13 CASSQNSQETQYF
TRBJ1-2 TRBV13 16 CASSTPGTGVSYGYTF
TRBJ1-1 TRBV19 14 CASSHPPRETEAFF
TRBJ1-5 TRBV5-1 15 CASSLGQYSNQPQHF